The sequence of this TCR beta chain was determined in a study of technical replicates of blood from a few donors. Sequenced by immunoSEQ multiplex PCR; TCRdb stores in-frame clones only, minus some. The sample holds 55,000 to 75,000 clones, about nine tenths seen once. This clone was detected only once. The J segment lost 8 bases and the V segment lost 6 bases, leaving 9 bases of the junction unmatched. Germline CDR1 and CDR2: MNHEY and SVGAGI. The CDR3 totals 15 residues. The chain employs TRBV6-5 and TRBJ1-4, with TRBD1 identical over 10 bases. The origin of this receptor is a human donor in good health. Some clones in this sample may be carry-over from other donors' samples. Sequencing used PBMCs. DNA of the CDR3: TGTGCCAGCAGGCGGACAGGGGGATCAGGGGAAAAACTGTTTTTT. Translation: CASRRTGGSGEKLFF.